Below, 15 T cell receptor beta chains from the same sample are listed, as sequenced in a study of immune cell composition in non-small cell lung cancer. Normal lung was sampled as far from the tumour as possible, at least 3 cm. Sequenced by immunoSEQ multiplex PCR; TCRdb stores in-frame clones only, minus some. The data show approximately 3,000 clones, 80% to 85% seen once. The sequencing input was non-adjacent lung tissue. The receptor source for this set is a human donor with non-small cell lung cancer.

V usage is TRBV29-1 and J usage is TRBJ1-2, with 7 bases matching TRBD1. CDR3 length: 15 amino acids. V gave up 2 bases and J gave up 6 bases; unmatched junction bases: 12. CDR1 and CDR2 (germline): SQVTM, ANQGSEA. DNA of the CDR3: TGCAGCGTTGAAAAGGACACAACCGGGACAGATGGCTACACCTTC. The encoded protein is CSVEKDTTGTDGYTF.

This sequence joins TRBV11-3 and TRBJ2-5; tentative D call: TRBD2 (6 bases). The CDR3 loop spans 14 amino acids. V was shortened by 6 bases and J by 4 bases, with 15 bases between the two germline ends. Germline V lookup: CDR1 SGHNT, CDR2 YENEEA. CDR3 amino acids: CASSSGRSSETQYF. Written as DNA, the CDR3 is TGTGCCAGCAGTTCCGGGAGATCTTCAGAGACCCAGTACTTC.

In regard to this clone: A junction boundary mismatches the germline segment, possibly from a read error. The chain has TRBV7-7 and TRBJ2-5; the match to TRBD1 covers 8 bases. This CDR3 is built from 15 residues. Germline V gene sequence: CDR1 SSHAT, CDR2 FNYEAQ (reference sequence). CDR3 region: CASSTGQGTQETQYF. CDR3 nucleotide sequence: TGTGCTAGCAGCACCGGACAGGGCACCCAAGAGACCCAGTACTTC.

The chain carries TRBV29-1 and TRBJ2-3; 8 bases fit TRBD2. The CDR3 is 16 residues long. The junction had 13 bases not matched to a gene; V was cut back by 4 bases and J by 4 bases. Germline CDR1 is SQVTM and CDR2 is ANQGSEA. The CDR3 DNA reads TGCAGCGTTGCCTCGGGGGGGAGTATGAGGTCAGATACGCAGTATTTT. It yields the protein CSVASGGSMRSDTQYF.

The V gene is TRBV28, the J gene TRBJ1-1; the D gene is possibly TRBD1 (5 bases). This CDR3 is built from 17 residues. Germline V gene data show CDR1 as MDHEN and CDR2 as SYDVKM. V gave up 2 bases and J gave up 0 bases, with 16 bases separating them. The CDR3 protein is CASSLRGAGLMNTEAFF. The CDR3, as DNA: TGTGCCAGCAGTTTACGAGGGGCAGGGCTCATGAACACTGAAGCTTTCTTT. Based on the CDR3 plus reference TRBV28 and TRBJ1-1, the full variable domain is DVKVTQSSRYLVKRTGEKVFLECVQDMDHENMFWYRQDPGLGLRLIYFSYDVKMKEKGDIPEGYSVSREKKERFSLILESASTNQTSMYLCASSLRGAGLMNTEAFFGQGTRLTVV.

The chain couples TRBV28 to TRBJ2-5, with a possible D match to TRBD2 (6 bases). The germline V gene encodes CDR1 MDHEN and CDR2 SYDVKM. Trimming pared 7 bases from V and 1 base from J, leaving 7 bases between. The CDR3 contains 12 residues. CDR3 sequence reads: CASKTSQETQYF. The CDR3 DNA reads TGTGCCAGCAAGACTAGCCAAGAGACCCAGTACTTC.

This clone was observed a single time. The CDR3 is CASSVGDRAYNEQFF. The CDR3 nucleotides are TGTGCCAGCAGCGTAGGGGACAGGGCCTACAATGAGCAGTTCTTC. The chain is built from TRBV9 and TRBJ2-1; TRBD1 aligns across 9 bases. The V gene end was trimmed by 0 bases and the J gene end by 2 bases; junction bases not matched to a gene: 0. Germline V gene sequence: CDR1 SGDLS, CDR2 YYNGEE. This CDR3 is built from 15 residues.

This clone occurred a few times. The CDR3 DNA is TGTGCCAGCAGTGTTCAGGGCGACACTGAAGCTTTCTTT. Protein product: CASSVQGDTEAFF. The chain links TRBV2 to TRBJ1-1; D may be TRBD1 (5 bases). Germline assignment: CDR1 SNHLY and CDR2 FYNNEI. V was shortened by 4 bases and J by 3 bases, with 9 bases between the two germline ends. This CDR3 has 13 residues.

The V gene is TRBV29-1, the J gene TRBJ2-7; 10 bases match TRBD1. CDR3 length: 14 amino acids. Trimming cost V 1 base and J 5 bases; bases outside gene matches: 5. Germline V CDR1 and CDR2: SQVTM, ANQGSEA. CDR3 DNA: TGCAGCGTTGAAGGCGGGACAGGGGTCGACGAGCAGTACTTC. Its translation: CSVEGGTGVDEQYF.

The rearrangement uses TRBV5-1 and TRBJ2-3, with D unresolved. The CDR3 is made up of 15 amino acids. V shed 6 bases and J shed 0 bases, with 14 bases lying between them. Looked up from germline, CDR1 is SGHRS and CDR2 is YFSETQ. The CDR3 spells CASNRGRTSTDTQYF. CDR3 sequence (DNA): TGCGCCAGCAATCGCGGCAGAACTAGCACAGATACGCAGTATTTT.

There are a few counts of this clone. The CDR3 nucleotides read TGTGCCATCAGTGAGGGGCGGGAGCTGTCCTACGAGCAGTACTTC. Encoded protein: CAISEGRELSYEQYF. This chain connects TRBV10-3 to TRBJ2-7; TRBD2 aligns across 7 bases. The CDR3 has 15 amino acids. The germline V gene encodes CDR1 ENHRY and CDR2 SYGVKD. The V gene end was trimmed by 2 bases and the J gene end by 1 base; junction bases not matched to a gene: 5.

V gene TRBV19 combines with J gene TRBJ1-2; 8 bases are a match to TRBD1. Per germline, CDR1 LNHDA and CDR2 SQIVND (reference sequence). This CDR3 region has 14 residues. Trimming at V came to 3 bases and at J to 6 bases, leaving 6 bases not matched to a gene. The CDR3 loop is CASSILQGADGYTF. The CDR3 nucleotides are TGTGCCAGTAGTATTCTTCAGGGGGCGGATGGCTACACCTTC. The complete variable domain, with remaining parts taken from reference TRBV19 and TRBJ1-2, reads DGGITQSPKYLFRKEGQNVTLSCEQNLNHDAMYWYRQDPGQGLRLIYYSQIVNDFQKGDIAEGYSVSREKKESFPLTVTSAQKNPTAFYLCASSILQGADGYTFGSGTRLTVV.

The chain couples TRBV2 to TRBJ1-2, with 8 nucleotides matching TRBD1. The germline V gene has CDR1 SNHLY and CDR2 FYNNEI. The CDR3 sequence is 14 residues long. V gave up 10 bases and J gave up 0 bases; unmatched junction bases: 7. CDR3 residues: CANRQGTSNYGYTF. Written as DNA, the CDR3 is TGTGCCAACCGACAGGGGACCTCTAACTATGGCTACACCTTC.

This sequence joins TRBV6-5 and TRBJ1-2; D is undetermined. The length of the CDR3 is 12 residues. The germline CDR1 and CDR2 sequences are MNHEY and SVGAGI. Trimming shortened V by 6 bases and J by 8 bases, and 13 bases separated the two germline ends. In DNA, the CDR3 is TGTGCCAGCAGGCCAGGACCTGTGGGCTACACCTTC. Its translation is CASRPGPVGYTF.

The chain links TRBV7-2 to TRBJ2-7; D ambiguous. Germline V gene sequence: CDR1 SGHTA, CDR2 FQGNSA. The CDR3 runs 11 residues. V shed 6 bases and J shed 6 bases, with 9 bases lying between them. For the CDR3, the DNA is TGTGCCAGCAGTTCCCTTCGCGAGCAGTACTTC. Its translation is CASSSLREQYF.